What follows is one TCR beta chain and its context. What it binds is unknown. Time point reported: 6 to 7 months of natalizumab therapy. This sample stems from a study of multiple sclerosis patients with progressive multifocal leukoencephalopathy. This CDR3 has 12 residues. The germline CDR1 and CDR2 sequences are SNHLY and FYNNEI. V shed 11 bases, J shed 4 bases, and the junction held 5 bases outside the gene matches. Whole-study results and caveats: Findings may reflect JC virus infection or just general immunocompromise. Expanded clones at PML onset predated and persisted through natalizumab therapy. TRBV and TRBJ usage showed no common pattern when PML developed.

Every PCR reaction included synthetic inline CDR3 controls for all V-J pairings. Sequencing used immunoSEQ multiplex PCR; TCRdb keeps in-frame clones, though not all of them. Here the sample spans over 25,000 clones, roughly 89% being singletons. V usage is TRBV2 and J usage is TRBJ2-7, with TRBD1 identical over 10 bases. The source material was PBMCs, sampled from a patient treated with natalizumab. The receptor was isolated from a human donor with multiple sclerosis. The CDR3 bases are TGTGCCGGCGGGACAGGGGATTACGAGCAGTACTTC. This sequence encodes CAGGTGDYEQYF.